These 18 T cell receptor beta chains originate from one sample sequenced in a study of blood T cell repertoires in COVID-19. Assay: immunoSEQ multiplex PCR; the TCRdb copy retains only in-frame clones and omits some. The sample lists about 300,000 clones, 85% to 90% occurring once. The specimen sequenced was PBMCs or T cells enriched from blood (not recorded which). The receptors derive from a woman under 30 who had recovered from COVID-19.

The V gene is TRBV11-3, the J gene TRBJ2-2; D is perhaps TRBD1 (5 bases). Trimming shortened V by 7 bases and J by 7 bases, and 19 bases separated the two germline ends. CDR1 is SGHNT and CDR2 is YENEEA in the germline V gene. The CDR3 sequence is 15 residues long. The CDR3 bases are TGTGCCAGCACCTCAGGGCCCCGCGCCCACGGGGAGCTGTTTTTT. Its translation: CASTSGPRAHGELFF.

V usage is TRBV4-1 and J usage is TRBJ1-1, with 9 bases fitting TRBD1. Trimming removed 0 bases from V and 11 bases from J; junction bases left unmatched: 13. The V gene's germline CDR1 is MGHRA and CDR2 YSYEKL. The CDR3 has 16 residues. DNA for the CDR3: TGCGCCAGCAGCCAAGAACCCCGGAGGACAGGGGAAGAGGCTTTCTTT. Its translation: CASSQEPRRTGEEAFF.

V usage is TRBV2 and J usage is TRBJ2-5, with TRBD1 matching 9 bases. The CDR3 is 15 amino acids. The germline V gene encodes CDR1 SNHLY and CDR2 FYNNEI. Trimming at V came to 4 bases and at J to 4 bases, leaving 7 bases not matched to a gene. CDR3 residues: CASSVQGAVGETQYF. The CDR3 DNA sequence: TGTGCCAGCAGTGTACAGGGGGCGGTCGGAGAGACCCAGTACTTC.

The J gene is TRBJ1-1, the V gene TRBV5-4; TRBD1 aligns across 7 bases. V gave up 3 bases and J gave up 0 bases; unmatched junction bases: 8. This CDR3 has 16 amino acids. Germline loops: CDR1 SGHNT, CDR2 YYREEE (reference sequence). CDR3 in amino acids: CASSSGGTALNTEAFF. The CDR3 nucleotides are TGTGCCAGCAGCTCGGGTGGGACAGCGCTGAACACTGAAGCTTTCTTT.

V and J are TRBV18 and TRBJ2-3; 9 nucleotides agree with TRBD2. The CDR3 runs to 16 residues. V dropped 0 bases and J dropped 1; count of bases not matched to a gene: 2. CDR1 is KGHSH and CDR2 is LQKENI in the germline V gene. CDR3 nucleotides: TGTGCCAGCTCACCACCGGCTAGCGGGGGCACAGATACGCAGTATTTT. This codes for CASSPPASGGTDTQYF.

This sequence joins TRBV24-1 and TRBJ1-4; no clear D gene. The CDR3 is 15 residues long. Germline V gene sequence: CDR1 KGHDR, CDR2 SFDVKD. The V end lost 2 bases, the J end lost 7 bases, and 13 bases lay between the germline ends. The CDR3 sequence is CATSDSRDPPEKLFF. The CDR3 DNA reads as TGTGCCACCAGTGATTCACGGGATCCTCCTGAAAAACTGTTTTTT.

The CDR3 DNA is TGTGCCAGCAGCGTAGGGACAGCTTTAGTATGGGCGAATAACTATGGCTACACCTTC. Protein sequence: CASSVGTALVWANNYGYTF. The chain joins TRBV9 to TRBJ1-2; TRBD1 is a possible D gene (6 bases). This CDR3 spans 19 amino acids. Germline assignment: CDR1 SGDLS and CDR2 YYNGEE. V was clipped by 0 bases and J by 1 base, with 22 bases between them.

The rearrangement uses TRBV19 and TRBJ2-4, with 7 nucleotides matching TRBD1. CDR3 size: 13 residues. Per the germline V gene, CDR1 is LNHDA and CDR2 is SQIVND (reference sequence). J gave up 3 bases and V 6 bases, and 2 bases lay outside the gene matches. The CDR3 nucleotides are TGTGCCAGTAGCCGACAGGGCAAAAACATTCAGTACTTC. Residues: CASSRQGKNIQYF.

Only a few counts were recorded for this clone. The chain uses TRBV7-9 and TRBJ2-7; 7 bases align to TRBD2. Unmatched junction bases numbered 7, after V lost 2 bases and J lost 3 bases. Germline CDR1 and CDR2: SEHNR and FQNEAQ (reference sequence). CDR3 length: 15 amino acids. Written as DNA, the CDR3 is TGTGCCAGCAGCTTAACGGGGGGAAGGGGCTACGAGCAGTACTTC. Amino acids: CASSLTGGRGYEQYF.

The CDR3 spells CATSSGSFSEQFF. In nucleotides, the CDR3 is TGTGCCACCAGTAGCGGGAGCTTTTCTGAGCAGTTCTTC. This chain connects TRBV24-1 to TRBJ2-1; 8 bases map to TRBD2. CDR3 size: 13 residues. Germline CDR1 and CDR2: KGHDR and SFDVKD. V was pared by 6 bases and J by 9 bases, with 6 bases of the junction left unmatched.

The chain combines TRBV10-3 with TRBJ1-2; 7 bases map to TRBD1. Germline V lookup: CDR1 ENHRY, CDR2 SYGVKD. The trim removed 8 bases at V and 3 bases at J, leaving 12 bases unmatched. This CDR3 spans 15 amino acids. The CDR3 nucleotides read TGTGCCATCTCGTGGCGGGGCAGGGGGGACTATGGCTACACCTTC. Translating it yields CAISWRGRGDYGYTF.

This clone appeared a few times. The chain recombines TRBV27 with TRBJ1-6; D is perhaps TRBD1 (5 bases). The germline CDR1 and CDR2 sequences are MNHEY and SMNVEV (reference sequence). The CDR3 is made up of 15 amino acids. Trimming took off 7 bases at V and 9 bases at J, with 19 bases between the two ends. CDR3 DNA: TGTGCCAGCAAGGGGCTTGGCAGGGTGGGTTCACCCCTCCACTTT. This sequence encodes CASKGLGRVGSPLHF.

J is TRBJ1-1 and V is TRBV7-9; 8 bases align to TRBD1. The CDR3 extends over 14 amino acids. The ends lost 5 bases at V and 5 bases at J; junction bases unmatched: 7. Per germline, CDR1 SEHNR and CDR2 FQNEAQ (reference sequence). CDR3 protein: CASSLGQGWTEAFF. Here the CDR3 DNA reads TGTGCCAGCAGCCTAGGACAGGGATGGACTGAAGCTTTCTTT.

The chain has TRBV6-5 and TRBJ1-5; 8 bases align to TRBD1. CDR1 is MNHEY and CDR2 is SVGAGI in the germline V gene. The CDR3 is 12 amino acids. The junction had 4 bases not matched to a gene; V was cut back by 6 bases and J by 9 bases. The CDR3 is CASRSGTGPQHF. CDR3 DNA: TGTGCCAGCAGATCCGGGACAGGGCCCCAGCATTTT.

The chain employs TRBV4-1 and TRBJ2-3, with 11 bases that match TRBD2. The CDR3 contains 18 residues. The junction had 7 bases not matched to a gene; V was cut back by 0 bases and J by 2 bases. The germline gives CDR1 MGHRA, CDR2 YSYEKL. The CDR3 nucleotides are TGCGCCAGCAGCCAAGAACTAGCGGGGGCCTCCTTCACAGATACGCAGTATTTT. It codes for CASSQELAGASFTDTQYF.

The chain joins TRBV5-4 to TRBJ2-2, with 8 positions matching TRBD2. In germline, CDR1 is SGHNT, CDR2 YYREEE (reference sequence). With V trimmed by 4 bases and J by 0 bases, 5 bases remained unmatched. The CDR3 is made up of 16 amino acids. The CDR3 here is CASSQGTRANTGELFF. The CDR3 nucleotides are TGTGCCAGCAGCCAAGGGACTAGAGCGAACACCGGGGAGCTGTTTTTT.

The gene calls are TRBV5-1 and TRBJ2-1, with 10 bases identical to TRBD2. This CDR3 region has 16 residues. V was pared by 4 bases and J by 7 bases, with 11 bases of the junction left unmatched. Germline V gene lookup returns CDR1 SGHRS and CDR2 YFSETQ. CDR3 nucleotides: TGCGCCAGCAGCCCGCGGGCTAGCGGGGGATGGAATGAGCAGTTCTTC. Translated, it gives CASSPRASGGWNEQFF.

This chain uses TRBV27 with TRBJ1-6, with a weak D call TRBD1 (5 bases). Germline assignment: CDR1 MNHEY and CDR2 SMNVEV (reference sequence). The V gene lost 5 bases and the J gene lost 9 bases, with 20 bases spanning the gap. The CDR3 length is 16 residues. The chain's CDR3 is CASSRPPPGGTSPLHF. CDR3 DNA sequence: TGTGCCAGCAGTCGACCCCCGCCCGGCGGGACTTCACCCCTCCACTTT.